These T cell receptor beta chains were read from a single sample in a study of blood T cell repertoires in COVID-19. Sequencing was performed with immunoSEQ multiplex PCR; in TCRdb, only in-frame clones are kept and a portion is missing. The sample shows about 120,000 clones, 75% to 90% of them seen only once. The sample comprised peripheral blood. The source of these receptors is a woman between 65 and 79 years old with acute or convalescent COVID-19. Each CDR3 is given with its conserved first and last residue. The order of the fields is clone size, D gene, V gene, J gene, CDR3 DNA, CDR3 protein. D genes are given only for firm matches. A clone size is listed for some rows: how often the clone was seen (once, few, many), or a class if it is expanded.

once	NA	TRBV9	TRBJ2-3	TGTGCCAGCAGCGTAGGGCTAGCTAGCACAGATACGCAGTATTTT	CASSVGLASTDTQYF
NA	TRBD2	TRBV3-1/TRBV3-2	TRBJ2-5	TGTGCCAGCAGCCCCGGACTAGCGGGGGGCGGGGAGACCCAGTACTTC	CASSPGLAGGGETQYF
NA	NA	TRBV6-5	TRBJ1-6	TGTGCCAGCAGTTACGGGCAGGGTGGTAATTCACCCCTCCACTTT	CASSYGQGGNSPLHF
NA	TRBD1	TRBV6-1	TRBJ1-4	TGTGCCAGCAGTGAGGTCTGGGCAGGGGGCGAAGGTGAAAAACTGTTTTTT	CASSEVWAGGEGEKLFF
NA	TRBD2	TRBV5-1	TRBJ2-1	TGCGCCAGCAGCTCCCTGGGTCTGAGCGGGGGGCCGGGGTCCTACAATGAGCAGTTCTTC	CASSSLGLSGGPGSYNEQFF
NA	NA	TRBV20-1	TRBJ2-7	TGCAGTGCTAGTTTTCGCGGGGTCGCCTACTTC	CSASFRGVAYF
NA	TRBD2	TRBV28	TRBJ2-1	TGTGCCAGCACCCTCGGGGGGGGCCCAGCGGCTGAGCAGTTCTTC	CASTLGGGPAAEQFF
NA	NA	TRBV12-3/TRBV12-4	TRBJ1-3	TGTGCCAGCGGGGGGTGGAGTGGAAACACCATATATTTT	CASGGWSGNTIYF
NA	NA	TRBV10-1	TRBJ1-6	TGCGCCAGCAGTGTTAGCCCCAACTCACCCCTCCACTTT	CASSVSPNSPLHF
NA	NA	TRBV3-1/TRBV3-2	TRBJ1-2	TGTGCCAGCAGCCTCGAAGGAACAGGCGGTCTGGGGATGGGCTACACCTTC	CASSLEGTGGLGMGYTF
once	TRBD2	TRBV11-3	TRBJ2-7	TGTGCCAGCAGTTCGACTAGCGGGTACACCTACGAGCAGTACTTC	CASSSTSGYTYEQYF
NA	TRBD2	TRBV5-1	TRBJ2-1	TGCGCCAGCAGCACGGGACTAGTCGGGTATGAGCAGTTCTTC	CASSTGLVGYEQFF
NA	NA	TRBV5-1	TRBJ2-5	TGCGCCAGCAGCTTGCCCGGGGAGACCCAGTACTTC	CASSLPGETQYF
NA	NA	TRBV15	TRBJ1-1	TGTGCCACCGGGGGGGGGTACAGGGAGATCACTTTCTTT	CATGGGYREITFF
NA	NA	TRBV2	TRBJ2-7	TGTGCCAGCAGTGAGGCCAGGGTCTACGAGCAGTACTTC	CASSEARVYEQYF
once	NA	TRBV30	TRBJ1-5	TGTGCCTGGAGTGTCGGGGATCTTAATCAGCCCCAGCATTTT	CAWSVGDLNQPQHF
NA	TRBD1	TRBV2	TRBJ1-1	TGTGCCAGCAGTGGACAGGGGATCGAGGCTTTCTTT	CASSGQGIEAFF
once	TRBD1	TRBV7-9	TRBJ2-6	TGTGCCAGCAGCAGGACAGGGGCTGGGGCCAACGTCCTGACTTTC	CASSRTGAGANVLTF
NA	TRBD1	TRBV19	TRBJ2-4	TGTGCCAGTAGTATTATTTACACCGGGACAGAAAAAAACATTCAGTACTTC	CASSIIYTGTEKNIQYF
NA	TRBD1	TRBV2	TRBJ1-6	TGTGCCAGCACCGCCTCAACAGGGGACTATAATTCACCCCTCCACTTT	CASTASTGDYNSPLHF
NA	NA	TRBV7-3	TRBJ1-1	TGTGCCAGCAGCCCCAATGGTCCGGTGAACACTGAAGCTTTCTTT	CASSPNGPVNTEAFF
NA	NA	TRBV4-1	TRBJ2-3	TGCGCCAGCAGCCAAGGTGACGGGACTAGCACAGATACGCAGTATTTT	CASSQGDGTSTDTQYF
NA	TRBD1	TRBV18	TRBJ1-5	TGTGCCAGCTCACGGGGACAGGGTTTAACAGACCAGCCCCAGCATTTT	CASSRGQGLTDQPQHF
NA	TRBD1	TRBV6-5	TRBJ2-3	TGTGCCAGCAGGGGGACAGGGTGGACAGATACGCAGTATTTT	CASRGTGWTDTQYF
NA	TRBD1	TRBV2	TRBJ1-3	TGTGCCAGCAGTGAATTAGGGGGCAAAGGTGGAAACACCATATATTTT	CASSELGGKGGNTIYF
NA	NA	TRBV27	TRBJ1-3	TGTGCCAGCAGTCGTTTGAGCTCTGGAAACACCATATATTTT	CASSRLSSGNTIYF
few	TRBD1	TRBV15	TRBJ2-2	TGTGCCACCAGCAGAGGGACAGGGGCGGACACCGGGGAGCTGTTTTTT	CATSRGTGADTGELFF
NA	NA	TRBV7-3	TRBJ2-3	TGTGCCAGCAGCGCAGGATCTAGCACAGATACGCAGTATTTT	CASSAGSSTDTQYF
NA	TRBD1	TRBV5-4	TRBJ1-1	TGTGCCATTTACAGGGGGGGCACCATGAACACTGAAGCTTTCTTT	CAIYRGGTMNTEAFF
NA	NA	TRBV18	TRBJ2-7	TGTGCCAGCTCACCAGAGGCCTTAAGCTCCTACGAGCAGTACTTC	CASSPEALSSYEQYF
NA	TRBD1	TRBV18	TRBJ2-5	TGTGCCAGCTCACCGCAGTTGGCAGGGGGTTCTGAGACCCAGTACTTC	CASSPQLAGGSETQYF
NA	TRBD1	TRBV27	TRBJ1-1	TGTGCCAGCAGCCCAGGGGGCTGGAACACTGAAGCTTTCTTT	CASSPGGWNTEAFF
NA	TRBD1	TRBV24-1	TRBJ2-7	TGTGCCACCAGTGAAACCCGGGACAGCGGCTCCTACGAGCAGTACTTC	CATSETRDSGSYEQYF